Presented here are 27 T cell receptor beta chains from one specimen sequenced in a study of memory CD4+ T cells and cytomegalovirus serostatus. Libraries were prepared by immunoSEQ multiplex PCR; TCRdb keeps only in-frame clonotypes and omits some of them. The repertoire consists of tens of thousands of clones, with roughly three quarters occurring once and the leading ten covering about 1%. The sort gate was single viable CD3+CD4+CD8-CD45RO+ cells for memory CD4+ T cells. The sample taken for sequencing was memory CD4+ T cells from blood. The receptor set was obtained from an adult in good health and CMV-seronegative.

The V and J genes are TRBV28 and TRBJ1-1; D is perhaps TRBD1 (6 bases). This CDR3 spans 14 amino acids. Trimming shortened V by 5 bases and J by 1 base, and 11 bases separated the two germline ends. Germline V gene lookup returns CDR1 MDHEN and CDR2 SYDVKM. CDR3 nucleotides: TGTGCCAGCAGTATAGGACAGCGGAACACTGAAGCTTTCTTT. Its translation is CASSIGQRNTEAFF.

V usage is TRBV28 and J usage is TRBJ1-2, with D possibly being TRBD1 (5 bases). Germline CDR1 and CDR2: MDHEN and SYDVKM. V gave up 6 bases and J gave up 6 bases, with 11 bases separating them. The CDR3 totals 12 residues. CDR3 sequence reads: CASRRDPHGYTF. DNA for the CDR3: TGTGCCAGCAGGCGGGACCCCCATGGCTACACCTTC.

The V gene is TRBV19, the J gene TRBJ1-1; 12 bases match TRBD1. CDR3 length: 14 amino acids. After removal of 7 bases from V and 5 bases from J, the junction contained 5 bases not matched to a gene. Germline V gene data show CDR1 as LNHDA and CDR2 as SQIVND (reference sequence). CDR3 nucleotide sequence: TGTGCCAGTATCCGGGACAGGGGGCGGACTGAAGCTTTCTTT. The encoded protein is CASIRDRGRTEAFF.

This clone was picked up one time. Here the CDR3 reads CASRLNEKLFF. The CDR3 nucleotides read TGTGCCAGCCGATTAAATGAAAAACTGTTTTTT. The rearrangement links TRBV28 to TRBJ1-4; D ambiguous. This CDR3 has 11 residues. Trimming left V 8 bases short and J 5 bases short, with 6 bases between. Germline V gene data show CDR1 as MDHEN and CDR2 as SYDVKM.

The chain recombines TRBV4-3 with TRBJ2-3; possible D gene TRBD2, 6 bases. V was clipped by 0 bases and J by 6 bases, with 16 bases between them. The CDR3 covers 16 residues. The germline CDR1 and CDR2 sequences are LGHNA and YSLEER. CDR3 sequence (DNA): TGCGCCAGCAGCCAAGATGGGGCGGGGTGGGGGGATACGCAGTATTTT. It is translated as CASSQDGAGWGDTQYF.

The gene calls are TRBV28 and TRBJ1-1; 8 bases fit TRBD1. This CDR3 is 16 amino acids long. V lost 5 bases and J lost 5; bases outside the gene matches: 13. Germline V gene lookup returns CDR1 MDHEN and CDR2 SYDVKM. The DNA for the CDR3 is TGTGCCAGCAGTGCCTACCCACAGGGGGTCGGGACTGAAGCTTTCTTT. Its protein product is CASSAYPQGVGTEAFF. The full variable domain, rest sourced from reference TRBV28 and TRBJ1-1, is DVKVTQSSRYLVKRTGEKVFLECVQDMDHENMFWYRQDPGLGLRLIYFSYDVKMKEKGDIPEGYSVSREKKERFSLILESASTNQTSMYLCASSAYPQGVGTEAFFGQGTRLTVV.

The chain employs TRBV14 and TRBJ2-7; 11 bases agree with TRBD1. The CDR3 spans 15 residues. Germline values: CDR1 SGHDN, CDR2 FVKESK. Trimming took 3 bases from V and 5 from J; bases not matched to a gene: 6. The CDR3 sequence is CASSQLDRGQDEQYF. CDR3 DNA: TGTGCCAGCAGCCAGTTGGACAGGGGGCAGGACGAGCAGTACTTC.

V is TRBV4-1 and J is TRBJ2-7; D gene uncertain. The germline V gene encodes CDR1 MGHRA and CDR2 YSYEKL. V dropped 0 bases and J dropped 6 bases, with 12 bases sitting between them. The CDR3 covers 14 residues. CDR3 nucleotide sequence: TGCGCCAGCAGCCAAGATGAAATGGTAGCCGAGCAGTACTTC. It yields the protein CASSQDEMVAEQYF.

The V gene is TRBV2, the J gene TRBJ2-3; 10 nucleotides match TRBD2. From germline, CDR1 is SNHLY and CDR2 FYNNEI. J lost 4 bases, V lost 6 bases, and 7 bases had no gene match. The CDR3 runs to 15 residues. CDR3 sequence (DNA): TGTGCCAGCAGCCCAGGGACTAGCGACCCAGATACGCAGTATTTT. This sequence encodes CASSPGTSDPDTQYF.

The chain recombines TRBV10-2 with TRBJ1-2; no firm D call. The CDR3 has 13 amino acids. Per the germline V gene, CDR1 is WSHSY and CDR2 is SAAADI. V lost 4 bases to trimming and J lost 2 bases, with 8 bases between them. The CDR3 DNA follows: TGCGCCAGCAGTGCTACGGACAACTATGGCTACACCTTC. Amino acid sequence: CASSATDNYGYTF.

This clone was found a few times. The J gene is TRBJ1-1, the V gene TRBV19; a possible D gene is TRBD1 (5 bases). The CDR3 has 14 residues. Germline assignment: CDR1 LNHDA and CDR2 SQIVND (reference sequence). Trimming pared 7 bases from V and 4 bases from J, leaving 16 bases between. In nucleotides, the CDR3 is TGTGCCAGTACTACAGACCAGGGTTTCACTGAAGCTTTCTTT. Its translation is CASTTDQGFTEAFF.

This clone was seen just once. The rearrangement links TRBV11-2 to TRBJ2-5; 7 bases align to TRBD1. Trimming removed 3 bases from V and 3 bases from J; junction bases left unmatched: 7. The CDR3 sequence is 15 residues long. CDR1 and CDR2 from the germline V gene are SGHAT and FQNNGV. The CDR3 loop reads CASSFTGDRKETQYF. CDR3 DNA: TGTGCCAGCAGCTTTACAGGGGATAGAAAAGAGACCCAGTACTTC.

The CDR3 protein is CATSREGGMGYGYTF. The CDR3 bases are TGTGCCACCAGCAGAGAGGGGGGAATGGGGTATGGCTACACCTTC. The chain employs TRBV15 and TRBJ1-2; tentative D call: TRBD1 (5 bases). V gave up 0 bases and J gave up 5 bases, with 13 bases separating them. This CDR3 comprises 15 residues. Germline V lookup: CDR1 LNHNV, CDR2 YYDKDF (reference sequence).

This clone was recorded only once. The chain combines TRBV6-6 with TRBJ1-2, with 9 bases identical to TRBD1. Trimming at V came to 6 bases and at J to 8 bases, leaving 10 bases not matched to a gene. The germline CDR1 and CDR2 sequences are MNHNY and SVGAGI (reference sequence). The CDR3 is 14 amino acids. This chain's CDR3 is CASSPGTGRSGYTF. The CDR3 region has the DNA TGTGCCAGCAGCCCCGGGACAGGGCGGTCAGGCTACACCTTC.

The gene calls are TRBV7-2 and TRBJ2-7; D is possibly TRBD1 or TRBD2 (5 bases each). V dropped 3 bases and J dropped 4 bases, with 10 bases sitting between them. Per germline, CDR1 SGHTA and CDR2 FQGNSA. The length of the CDR3 is 13 residues. The DNA for the CDR3 is TGTGCCAGCAGCTTGGGGGTCTCTTACGAGCAGTACTTC. This gives the protein CASSLGVSYEQYF.

The chain employs TRBV11-2 and TRBJ2-7, with 10 bases aligning to TRBD2. Germline V lookup: CDR1 SGHAT, CDR2 FQNNGV. This CDR3 contains 14 residues. Trimming took 1 base from V and 5 from J; bases not matched to a gene: 2. The CDR3 region is CASSLAAGGDEQYF. Written as DNA, the CDR3 is TGTGCCAGCAGCTTAGCAGCGGGAGGGGACGAGCAGTACTTC. The variable domain in full, with the rest retrieved from reference TRBV11-2 and TRBJ2-7, is EAGVAQSPRYKIIEKRQSVAFWCNPISGHATLYWYQQILGQGPKLLIQFQNNGVVDDSQLPKDRFSAERLKGVDSTLKIQPAKLEDSAVYLCASSLAAGGDEQYFGPGTRLTVT.

This clone was detected only a few times. The chain couples TRBV30 to TRBJ1-1, with no clear D. Trimming shortened V by 2 bases and J by 11 bases, and 12 bases separated the two germline ends. This CDR3 is built from 11 residues. Germline values: CDR1 GTSNPN, CDR2 SVGIG (reference sequence). CDR3 sequence: CAWSSRERAFF. CDR3 DNA: TGTGCCTGGAGTTCGCGGGAGAGGGCTTTCTTT. Using reference TRBV30 and TRBJ1-1 for the parts outside the CDR3, the full variable domain is SQTIHQWPATLVQPVGSPLSLECTVEGTSNPNLYWYRQAAGRGLQLLFYSVGIGQISSEVPQNLSASRPQDRQFILSSKKLLLSDSGFYLCAWSSRERAFFGQGTRLTVV.

The chain's CDR3 is CASSLSYGYTF. The CDR3 nucleotides read TGTGCCAGCAGCTTGTCTTATGGCTACACCTTC. This sequence joins TRBV5-6 and TRBJ1-2, with unresolved D. V was shortened by 1 base and J by 5 bases, with 3 bases between the two germline ends. Germline V gene sequence: CDR1 SGHDT, CDR2 YYEEEE. CDR3 length equals 11 residues.

The chain uses TRBV10-1 and TRBJ1-3; D is unclear. The germline gives CDR1 WNHNN, CDR2 SYGVQD (reference sequence). The V and J ends lost 0 bases and 1 base respectively, with 13 bases between them. This CDR3 spans 17 amino acids. CDR3 residues: CASSESSGVVSGNTIYF. The DNA of the CDR3 is TGCGCCAGCAGTGAGTCGTCCGGGGTAGTATCTGGAAACACCATATATTTT.

Here the CDR3 reads CASSQDPATTYNEQFF. The CDR3 region has the DNA TGTGCCAGCAGCCAAGATCCAGCCACCACCTACAATGAGCAGTTCTTC. The V and J genes are TRBV4-2 and TRBJ2-1; no firm D call. The CDR3 sequence is 16 residues long. V dropped 0 bases and J dropped 2 bases, with 11 bases sitting between them. Germline V gene data show CDR1 as LGHNA and CDR2 as YNFKEQ.

The V gene is TRBV30, the J gene TRBJ1-2, with TRBD1 matching over 8 bases. The CDR3 loop spans 14 amino acids. With 2 bases clipped from V and 4 bases from J, the junction kept 6 bases outside the gene matches. The germline V gene encodes CDR1 GTSNPN and CDR2 SVGIG (reference sequence). CDR3 in DNA: TGTGCCTGGAGTCCAGGGGGCTGGGGCTATGGCTACACCTTC. Its protein product is CAWSPGGWGYGYTF.

This clone was picked up a small number of times. J is TRBJ2-2 and V is TRBV30, with 8 nucleotides matching TRBD1. The junction had 4 bases not matched to a gene; V was cut back by 4 bases and J by 3 bases. Germline CDR1 GTSNPN, CDR2 SVGIG (reference sequence). CDR3 size: 14 residues. The CDR3 DNA reads as TGTGCCTGGAAACAGGGGGACGACACCGGGGAGCTGTTTTTT. Its translation is CAWKQGDDTGELFF.

The rearrangement links TRBV6-5 to TRBJ2-2; 8 bases fit TRBD1. Trimming took 8 bases from V and 2 from J; bases not matched to a gene: 7. Per the germline V gene, CDR1 is MNHEY and CDR2 is SVGAGI. The CDR3 is 15 residues long. Written as DNA, the CDR3 is TGTGCCAGCGCACGGGACAGGAAAAACACCGGGGAGCTGTTTTTT. Its protein product is CASARDRKNTGELFF.

The V call is TRBV5-6, the J call TRBJ1-1; D unresolved. The CDR3 consists of 14 residues. Between the trimmed V and J ends, which lost 4 bases and 3 bases, there was a span of 13 bases. Per germline, CDR1 SGHDT and CDR2 YYEEEE. This chain's CDR3 is CASSVLGRYTEAFF. CDR3 DNA: TGTGCCAGCAGCGTCTTAGGACGGTACACTGAAGCTTTCTTT.

The chain recombines TRBV6-6 with TRBJ2-5; 11 bases line up with TRBD2. This CDR3 has 16 residues. Germline CDR1 reads MNHNY; CDR2 reads SVGAGI (reference sequence). Trimming cost V 4 bases and J 4 bases; bases outside gene matches: 8. The CDR3 DNA reads as TGTGCCAGCAGTTTCTCAACTAGCGGGAGTGGAGAGACCCAGTACTTC. Its protein is CASSFSTSGSGETQYF.

This sequence joins TRBV5-1 and TRBJ1-1; tentatively, D is TRBD1 (5 bases). Germline V gene sequence: CDR1 SGHRS, CDR2 YFSETQ. The CDR3 is 14 residues long. V was clipped by 4 bases and J by 3 bases, with 13 bases between them. This CDR3 reads CASSRQGADTEAFF. The CDR3 DNA is TGCGCCAGCAGCCGTCAGGGAGCGGACACTGAAGCTTTCTTT.

The V call is TRBV5-6, the J call TRBJ2-7, with a weak D call TRBD2 (6 bases). The CDR3 covers 13 residues. Trimming took off 2 bases at V and 5 bases at J, with 11 bases between the two ends. The germline gives CDR1 SGHDT, CDR2 YYEEEE. In DNA form, the CDR3 reads TGTGCCAGCAGCTTAACTAGCATCCACGAGCAGTACTTC. Translating gives CASSLTSIHEQYF.